This TCR beta chain was profiled in a study of blood T cell repertoires in COVID-19. On the study more broadly: T cells, B-cell-depleted T cells, or PBMCs provided the cDNA or gDNA that served as material.

The V gene's germline CDR1 is MDHEN and CDR2 SYDVKM. The V and J ends lost 6 bases and 10 bases respectively, with 13 bases between them. The CDR3 is made up of 13 amino acids. Authors' data handling: Researchers report that nucleated cell counts were estimated from reference gene primer amplification. Repertoires were generated with immunoSEQ multiplex PCR, while TCRdb's copy carries only in-frame clones and drops some. Clone size and the V and J calls come from that table; the DNA yielded D and trimming. The sample consists of around 170,000 clones, 86% of them appearing once. The chain combines TRBV28 with TRBJ1-6; no reliable D call. The sequencing input was peripheral blood. This receptor was identified in a woman aged 70 to 79 with acute or convalescent COVID-19. CDR3 in DNA: TGTGCCAGCAGCGTAGCCCTGCCATCACCCCTCCACTTT. Its translation is CASSVALPSPLHF. Complete variable domain (other parts from reference TRBV28 and TRBJ1-6): DVKVTQSSRYLVKRTGEKVFLECVQDMDHENMFWYRQDPGLGLRLIYFSYDVKMKEKGDIPEGYSVSREKKERFSLILESASTNQTSMYLCASSVALPSPLHFGNGTRLTVT.